This is a list of T cell receptor beta chains from one sample in a study of technical replicates of blood from a handful of donors. Profiling relied on immunoSEQ multiplex PCR, and the TCRdb table lists in-frame clones only, not all of them. The profile covers 68,000 or so clones, with around 97% appearing a single time and approximately 0.26% taken by the ten largest. Sequences were obtained from T cells isolated from PBMCs. The origin of the receptors is a human donor in good health. Each CDR3 is given with its conserved first and last residue. A D gene is named only where the DNA matches it firmly. Some rows mark clone size as missing; the rest say once, few, many or name a class of expanded clone.

>TRBJ1-2|.|TRBV27|.
CASSFIAQGRNYGYTF
TGTGCCAGCAGTTTTATAGCTCAGGGCCGAAACTATGGCTACACCTTC
>TRBJ1-4|TRBD1|TRBV6-1|.
CASSEIQGGEKLFF
TGTGCCAGCAGTGAAATACAGGGGGGTGAAAAACTGTTTTTT
>TRBJ1-1|.|TRBV29-1|.
CSAYSPGPLPPNTEAFF
TGCAGCGCCTACTCTCCGGGTCCCTTACCCCCGAACACTGAAGCTTTCTTT
>TRBJ2-3|.|TRBV6-6|.
CASRLSTDTQYF
TGTGCCAGCAGGTTGTCGACAGATACGCAGTATTTT
>TRBJ2-1|TRBD2|TRBV7-7|.
CASSLASGRANEQFF
TGTGCTAGCAGCTTAGCCAGCGGGAGGGCGAATGAGCAGTTCTTC
>TRBJ2-3|TRBD1|TRBV5-4|.
CASSSTGGTDTQYF
TGTGCCAGCAGCTCGACAGGGGGAACAGATACGCAGTATTTT
>TRBJ2-7|TRBD2|TRBV9|.
CASSVGLAGVTEQYF
TGTGCCAGCAGCGTAGGTCTAGCGGGAGTAACCGAGCAGTACTTC
>TRBJ2-7|.|TRBV5-1|.
CASSLDSRGSYEQYF
TGCGCCAGCAGCTTGGACTCTCGGGGCTCCTACGAGCAGTACTTC
>TRBJ2-7|TRBD2|TRBV9|once
CASSVDGTISYEQYF
TGTGCCAGCAGCGTAGACGGGACTATATCCTACGAGCAGTACTTC
>TRBJ2-1|TRBD2|TRBV4-3|.
CASSQDPAGGTYNEQFF
TGCGCCAGCAGCCAAGATCCGGCGGGGGGGACCTACAATGAGCAGTTCTTC
>TRBJ2-2|.|TRBV10-3|.
CAISRQEELFF
TGTGCCATCAGCCGACAGGAGGAGCTGTTTTTT
>TRBJ2-7|.|TRBV5-4|.
CASSATGTTYEQYF
TGTGCCAGCAGCGCTACCGGGACAACCTACGAGCAGTACTTC
>TRBJ1-5|.|TRBV10-3|.
CAISAGNQPQHF
TGTGCCATCAGTGCGGGAAACCAGCCCCAGCATTTT
>TRBJ2-7|.|TRBV4-1|once
CASSQGEGVYEQYF
TGCGCCAGCAGCCAAGGTGAGGGGGTCTACGAGCAGTACTTC
>TRBJ1-2|.|TRBV6-5|.
CASSYNAGANYGYTF
TGTGCCAGCAGTTACAACGCGGGGGCTAACTATGGCTACACCTTC
>TRBJ2-1|.|TRBV27|.
CASSFGRGNEQFF
TGTGCCAGCAGTTTTGGGCGAGGGAATGAGCAGTTCTTC
>TRBJ1-2|.|TRBV5-1|.
CASSLEDGGQIDGYTF
TGCGCCAGCAGCTTGGAAGACGGTGGGCAGATCGATGGCTACACCTTC
>TRBJ2-7|.|TRBV6-1|.
CASSEYLSFPLYEQYF
TGTGCCAGCAGTGAATATCTTAGCTTTCCACTCTACGAGCAGTACTTC
>TRBJ2-7|TRBD1|TRBV27|.
CASSWRQGQYEQYF
TGTGCCAGCAGTTGGAGACAGGGGCAATACGAGCAGTACTTC
>TRBJ2-7|.|TRBV29-1|once
CSVEGGRDSSYEQYF
TGCAGCGTTGAAGGGGGGCGCGATAGCTCCTACGAGCAGTACTTC
>TRBJ2-7|.|TRBV27|.
CASSSGLSYEQYF
TGTGCCAGCAGTAGCGGGCTCTCCTACGAGCAGTACTTC
>TRBJ2-5|.|TRBV5-1|.
CASSLIGRETQYF
TGCGCCAGCAGCTTGATAGGGAGGGAGACCCAGTACTTC
>TRBJ1-1|.|TRBV15|.
CATSRPGQNTEAFF
TGTGCCACCAGCAGACCAGGACAGAACACTGAAGCTTTCTTT
>TRBJ1-1|TRBD1|TRBV7-2|.
CASSPGTGSFEAFF
TGTGCCAGCAGCCCCGGGACAGGGAGTTTTGAAGCTTTCTTT
>TRBJ2-2|TRBD1|TRBV7-7|.
CASSHRQGSTGELFF
TGTGCCAGCAGCCACAGACAGGGTAGCACCGGGGAGCTGTTTTTT
>TRBJ1-5|TRBD1|TRBV2|.
CASSDSGQRYNQPQHF
TGTGCCAGCAGTGACTCGGGACAGAGATACAATCAGCCCCAGCATTTT
>TRBJ1-1|.|TRBV19|.
CASSIPTAVRNTEAFF
TGTGCCAGTAGTATACCGACAGCCGTAAGGAACACTGAAGCTTTCTTT
>TRBJ2-7|.|TRBV7-9|.
CASSFERVGHEQYF
TGTGCCAGCAGCTTCGAGAGGGTTGGTCACGAGCAGTACTTC
>TRBJ2-3|.|TRBV11-2|.
CASTLSGTYSTDTQYF
TGTGCCAGCACGCTATCGGGGACTTATAGCACAGATACGCAGTATTTT
>TRBJ2-7|TRBD1|TRBV6-1|.
CASFGQGRKEYF
TGTGCCAGCTTCGGACAGGGGCGGAAGGAGTACTTC
>TRBJ2-3|TRBD2|TRBV5-1|.
CASSTGLAGGTDTQYF
TGCGCCAGCAGCACCGGACTAGCGGGAGGCACAGATACGCAGTATTTT
>TRBJ2-7|.|TRBV5-1|.
CASSLGGEQSYEQYF
TGCGCCAGCAGCCTAGGGGGGGAGCAGTCCTACGAGCAGTACTTC
>TRBJ1-2|TRBD1|TRBV2|.
CASSGTGATGYTF
TGTGCCAGCAGTGGAACAGGGGCGACTGGCTACACCTTC
>TRBJ2-7|TRBD2|TRBV28|.
CASSRGLAASF
TGTGCCAGCAGCCGAGGACTAGCGGCTTCCTTC
>TRBJ2-7|.|TRBV28|.
CASFEGGAVDEQYF
TGTGCCAGCTTCGAGGGGGGGGCGGTCGACGAGCAGTACTTC
>TRBJ2-2|TRBD2|TRBV11-3|.
CASSLRTSGRSGTGELFF
TGTGCCAGCAGCTTAAGGACTAGCGGGAGATCGGGCACCGGGGAGCTGTTTTTT
>TRBJ2-7|.|TRBV7-2|.
CASSLDGQGIYEQYF
TGTGCCAGCAGCTTAGATGGGCAGGGGATTTACGAGCAGTACTTC
>TRBJ2-3|TRBD1|TRBV7-3|.
CASSRTGSGPDTQYF
TGTGCCAGCAGCCGGACAGGGTCCGGGCCAGATACGCAGTATTTT
>TRBJ1-1|.|TRBV11-2|.
CASSLGTVNTEAFF
TGTGCCAGCAGCTTAGGGACAGTGAACACTGAAGCTTTCTTT
>TRBJ1-1|TRBD1|TRBV5-6|.
CASSPGTGATEAFF
TGTGCCAGCAGCCCAGGGACAGGGGCCACTGAAGCTTTCTTT
>TRBJ2-2|.|TRBV19|.
CASKTGHATNTGELFF
TGTGCCAGTAAAACGGGACATGCAACAAACACCGGGGAGCTGTTTTTT